This T cell receptor beta chain appears in the sequencing data of a study of shared clonotypes between healthy human individuals. Only a few counts were recorded for this clone. TCRdb keeps only in-frame clones here, not all; method: immunoSEQ multiplex PCR. The data contain approximately 980,000 clones, approximately 80% of them seen just once; the ten biggest clones take up around 1.4%. Looked up from germline, CDR1 is MNHEY and CDR2 is SVGAGI. Germline trimming cut 6 bases from V and 5 bases from J; bases unmatched to any gene: 5. This CDR3 has 13 amino acids. The donors, all of them Caucasian adults, lived in Nashville, Tennessee. CD4+ cells were split into CD45RA+ naive and CD45RA-negative memory subsets.

The sequenced material came from memory CD4+ T cells sorted from blood. Subset in this sample: CD45RA-negative fraction. The receptor was isolated from a man between 18 and 35 years old in good health. The V and J genes are TRBV6-5 and TRBJ2-3, with TRBD1 matching over 7 bases. CDR3: CASRNRGRDTQYF. Here the CDR3 DNA reads TGTGCCAGCAGAAACAGGGGTCGAGATACGCAGTATTTT.